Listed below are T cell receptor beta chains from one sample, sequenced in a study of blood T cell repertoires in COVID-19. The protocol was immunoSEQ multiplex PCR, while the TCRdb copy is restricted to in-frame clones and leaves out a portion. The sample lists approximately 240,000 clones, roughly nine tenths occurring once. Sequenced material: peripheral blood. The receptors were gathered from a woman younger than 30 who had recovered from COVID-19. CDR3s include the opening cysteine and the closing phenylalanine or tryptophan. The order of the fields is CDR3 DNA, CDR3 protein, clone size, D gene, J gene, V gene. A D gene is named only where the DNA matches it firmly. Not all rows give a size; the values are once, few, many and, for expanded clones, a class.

DNA: TGCGCCAGCAGCCAAGAGCCCACGCGGCTTCAGTACTTC
CDR3: CASSQEPTRLQYF
size: -
D: -
J: TRBJ2-4
V: TRBV4-3

DNA: TGTGCCAGCAGCTTAATCCGGGGGGGTACTGAAGCTTTCTTT
CDR3: CASSLIRGGTEAFF
size: once
D: -
J: TRBJ1-1
V: TRBV13

DNA: TGTGCCAGCACCCCCACTTTCCTTACTCGGGATGAGCAGTTCTTC
CDR3: CASTPTFLTRDEQFF
size: -
D: -
J: TRBJ2-1
V: TRBV6-2/TRBV6-3

DNA: TGCGCCAGCAGCCCAGGACTAGCGGGAATCAATGAGCAGTTCTTC
CDR3: CASSPGLAGINEQFF
size: -
D: TRBD2
J: TRBJ2-1
V: TRBV5-1

DNA: TGCGCCAGCAGTGGGACAGGTGGGGGAGGCAATCAGCCCCAGCATTTT
CDR3: CASSGTGGGGNQPQHF
size: -
D: TRBD1
J: TRBJ1-5
V: TRBV10-2

DNA: TGCAGCGTTTTCGGGGGGCTAGACGGCTACACCTTC
CDR3: CSVFGGLDGYTF
size: -
D: -
J: TRBJ1-2
V: TRBV29-1

DNA: TGTGCCAGCACCCACATCACCGGGGAGCTGTTTTTT
CDR3: CASTHITGELFF
size: -
D: -
J: TRBJ2-2
V: TRBV27

DNA: TGTGCCAGCAGCTTGACAGGGCCCTACGAGCAGTACTTC
CDR3: CASSLTGPYEQYF
size: -
D: -
J: TRBJ2-7
V: TRBV5-6

DNA: TGTGCCAGCAGCCCCGCGGGCGGGAGCCCCTACGAGCAGTACTTC
CDR3: CASSPAGGSPYEQYF
size: -
D: TRBD2
J: TRBJ2-7
V: TRBV7-3

DNA: TGTGCCAGCAGGCCACAGGGTTACACTGAAGCTTTCTTT
CDR3: CASRPQGYTEAFF
size: -
D: -
J: TRBJ1-1
V: TRBV6-6

DNA: TGTGCCAGCAGCGTCCTAGGACTAGCGGTTCAAGAGACCCAGTACTTC
CDR3: CASSVLGLAVQETQYF
size: -
D: TRBD2
J: TRBJ2-5
V: TRBV9

DNA: TGTGCCAGTAGGGGGCCGGGAGATATTCAGTACTTC
CDR3: CASRGPGDIQYF
size: few
D: -
J: TRBJ2-4
V: TRBV19

DNA: TGTGCCAGCAGCGGACAGGGGCGGTACGAGCAGTACTTC
CDR3: CASSGQGRYEQYF
size: -
D: TRBD1
J: TRBJ2-7
V: TRBV13

DNA: TGTGCCAGCAGAGGAGGTGGATCCTACGAGCAGTACTTC
CDR3: CASRGGGSYEQYF
size: -
D: -
J: TRBJ2-7
V: TRBV6-5

DNA: TGTGCCAGCACCCCCAGGGGGGCAGCTAATTCACCCCTCCACTTT
CDR3: CASTPRGAANSPLHF
size: -
D: TRBD1
J: TRBJ1-6
V: TRBV27

DNA: TGTGCCAGCAGTTTTCCCGACAGGGAACAGGAGACCCAGTACTTC
CDR3: CASSFPDREQETQYF
size: -
D: TRBD1
J: TRBJ2-5
V: TRBV28

DNA: TGTGCCAGCAGTTTAGGTATAGAGACCCAGTACTTC
CDR3: CASSLGIETQYF
size: once
D: -
J: TRBJ2-5
V: TRBV12-3/TRBV12-4

DNA: TGTGCCAGTTTTGACAGGGGTAACACCGGGGAGCTGTTTTTT
CDR3: CASFDRGNTGELFF
size: few
D: TRBD1
J: TRBJ2-2
V: TRBV19

DNA: TGTGCCAGCAGCTTAATGGCACAGGGGGAATTAAACTATGGCTACACCTTC
CDR3: CASSLMAQGELNYGYTF
size: -
D: TRBD1
J: TRBJ1-2
V: TRBV7-3

DNA: TGTGCCAGCACCCCCGACAATTCCTATGGCTACACCTTC
CDR3: CASTPDNSYGYTF
size: -
D: -
J: TRBJ1-2
V: TRBV5-4

DNA: TGTGCCAGCAGCACAAACAGGGGAAGAGGTGGCTACACCTTC
CDR3: CASSTNRGRGGYTF
size: -
D: TRBD1
J: TRBJ1-2
V: TRBV7-2

DNA: TGCGCCAGCAGCCCCCCAAGCCATGAGCAGTTCTTC
CDR3: CASSPPSHEQFF
size: -
D: -
J: TRBJ2-1
V: TRBV5-1

DNA: TGTGCCAGCAGTGACCAGGGGGTAGCGAACTATGGCTACACCTTC
CDR3: CASSDQGVANYGYTF
size: few
D: TRBD1
J: TRBJ1-2
V: TRBV6-1

DNA: TGTGCCAGTAGTTGGGCAGGGGTGGGAGATACGCAGTATTTT
CDR3: CASSWAGVGDTQYF
size: -
D: -
J: TRBJ2-3
V: TRBV19

DNA: TGTGCCTGGAGCGCGAACTCTTACGAGCAGTACTTC
CDR3: CAWSANSYEQYF
size: -
D: -
J: TRBJ2-7
V: TRBV30

DNA: TGTGCCAGCAGCTTTACAGGGTGGGAAGAGCCCCAGCATTTT
CDR3: CASSFTGWEEPQHF
size: once
D: -
J: TRBJ1-5
V: TRBV7-8

DNA: TGTGCCAGTAGTATAGTCTTCGGGACAGGGCTCTACAATGAGCAGTTCTTC
CDR3: CASSIVFGTGLYNEQFF
size: -
D: TRBD1
J: TRBJ2-1
V: TRBV19

DNA: TGCGCCAGCAGCCAAGTGGGAGATTCAGACGAGCAGTACTTC
CDR3: CASSQVGDSDEQYF
size: -
D: -
J: TRBJ2-7
V: TRBV4-1

DNA: TGTGCCAGCAGCCGTAACGCAGGGCGGTCCTATGGCTACACCTTC
CDR3: CASSRNAGRSYGYTF
size: -
D: -
J: TRBJ1-2
V: TRBV3-1/TRBV3-2

DNA: TGTGCCTTGCCATGGGGCAGCTCTGAAGCTTTCTTT
CDR3: CALPWGSSEAFF
size: -
D: -
J: TRBJ1-1
V: TRBV30

DNA: TGTGCCACTCGGGGTGCGAACACCGGGGAGCTGTTTTTT
CDR3: CATRGANTGELFF
size: -
D: -
J: TRBJ2-2
V: TRBV10-3

DNA: TGTGCCAGTAGTTTTAAGGGGCGCAACACTGAAGCTTTCTTT
CDR3: CASSFKGRNTEAFF
size: -
D: -
J: TRBJ1-1
V: TRBV19

DNA: TGCGCCAGCAGCCAAGATTCCCTCTTCCTAGCGGGGGGCCCTCACAATGAGCAGTTCTTC
CDR3: CASSQDSLFLAGGPHNEQFF
size: once
D: TRBD2
J: TRBJ2-1
V: TRBV4-1

DNA: TGCAGCGTTGAAGATGGAGGCAACGAGCAGTACTTC
CDR3: CSVEDGGNEQYF
size: -
D: -
J: TRBJ2-7
V: TRBV29-1

DNA: TGCGCCAGCAGCCTAATCCCGGGACAGTACTCAACTAATGAAAAACTGTTTTTT
CDR3: CASSLIPGQYSTNEKLFF
size: -
D: TRBD1
J: TRBJ1-4
V: TRBV4-1

DNA: TGTGCCAGCAGTGAATATGGGGCGGGCTACACCTTC
CDR3: CASSEYGAGYTF
size: -
D: -
J: TRBJ1-2
V: TRBV25-1

DNA: TGTGCCAGCAGCTTAGGGCTCGGCAGGGGGCATCAGCCCCAGCATTTT
CDR3: CASSLGLGRGHQPQHF
size: -
D: TRBD1
J: TRBJ1-5
V: TRBV7-9

DNA: TGTGCCAGTAGTATGTTCCCGGGACAGGGGGGATGGGGGTACCAAGAGACCCAGTACTTC
CDR3: CASSMFPGQGGWGYQETQYF
size: -
D: TRBD1
J: TRBJ2-5
V: TRBV19

DNA: TGTGCCAGCTCACCATTGCAGGGAGAGACCCAGTACTTC
CDR3: CASSPLQGETQYF
size: -
D: -
J: TRBJ2-5
V: TRBV18

DNA: TGCAGTGCTAGTCGACAGGGGGGTCGAGAGACCCAGTACTTC
CDR3: CSASRQGGRETQYF
size: -
D: TRBD1
J: TRBJ2-5
V: TRBV20-1

DNA: TGTGCCAGCAGCTCCGACAGGGCTCAGCCCCAGCATTTT
CDR3: CASSSDRAQPQHF
size: -
D: TRBD1
J: TRBJ1-5
V: TRBV7-3

DNA: TGTGCCTGGAGTAAATGGGCTAGCGGGTTATACAATGAGCAGTTCTTC
CDR3: CAWSKWASGLYNEQFF
size: -
D: TRBD2
J: TRBJ2-1
V: TRBV30